This TCR beta chain was captured in a study of blood T cell repertoires in COVID-19. Overall study: Some COVID-19 samples were acute and others convalescent; all came from the United States, Italy and Spain.

In the original workflow: Amplification from reference gene primers served as the basis for estimated nucleated cell counts. Clones were sequenced by immunoSEQ multiplex PCR, and TCRdb holds only the in-frame ones, with some missing. V and J calls and clone size are as listed in that table; D and trimming were resolved from the DNA. The sample shows some 13,000 clones, 80% to 90% of them seen only once. The germline V gene encodes CDR1 MNHEY and CDR2 SVGEGT. This CDR3 contains 12 residues. Comments on this clone: Its ends do not fully match the called genes, so a read error is possible.

This chain links TRBV6-2 or TRBV6-3 with TRBJ2-3, with D hard to call. The receptor's source is a man at least 80 years old with acute or convalescent COVID-19. Sequenced input: peripheral blood. The CDR3 is CASSSDTRRSNF. For the CDR3, the DNA is TGTGCCAGCAGTTCCGACACCCGAAGATCGAATTTT.